The clone carrying this T cell receptor (beta chain) was found many times. Its specificity is unknown. Amplification targeted TCR beta CDR3 regions from RNA transcripts. In the first-round RT-PCR of the TCR CDR3, the HTBI primer set was used. In TCRdb, the multiplex PCR reads were re-called with MiXCR into one record per CDR3 protein. Of 700,000 or so distinct CDR3 sequences in the sample, around 15% were seen once. This sample stems from a study of T cells in Graves' hyperthyroidism and ophthalmopathy. Overall study results and limits: Ophthalmopathy was told apart from stable hyperthyroidism by a 13 V-J model. Most clonotypes expanded in the thyroid (above 0.001) were also present in blood.

What was sequenced was blood. The source is a woman aged 50 to 65 with Graves' ophthalmopathy.

The CDR3 nucleotides read TGTGCCACCAGTGAACCCGGACTAGCGGGATTGGGTGAGCAGTTCTTC. Its translation: CATSEPGLAGLGEQFF. The J gene is TRBJ2-1, the V gene TRBV24-1, with 12 nucleotides matching TRBD2. Germline V lookup: CDR1 KGHDR, CDR2 SFDVKD. The J segment lost 9 bases and the V segment lost 4 bases, leaving 9 bases of the junction unmatched. The CDR3 is 16 residues long.